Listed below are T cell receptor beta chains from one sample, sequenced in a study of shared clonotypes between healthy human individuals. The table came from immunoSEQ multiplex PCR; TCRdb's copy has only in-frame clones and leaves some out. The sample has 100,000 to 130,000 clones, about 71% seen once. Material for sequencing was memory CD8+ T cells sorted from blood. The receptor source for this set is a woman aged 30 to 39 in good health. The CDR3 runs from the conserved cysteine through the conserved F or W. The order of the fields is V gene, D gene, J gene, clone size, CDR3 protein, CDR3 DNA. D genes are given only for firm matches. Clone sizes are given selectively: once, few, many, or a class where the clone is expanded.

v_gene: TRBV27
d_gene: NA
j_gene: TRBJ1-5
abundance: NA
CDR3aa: CASSLNPAGDQPQHF
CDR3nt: TGTGCCAGCAGTTTAAACCCCGCAGGGGATCAGCCCCAGCATTTT

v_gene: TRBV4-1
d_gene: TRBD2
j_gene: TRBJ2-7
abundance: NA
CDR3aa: CASSQEPGLAAYEQYF
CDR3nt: TGCGCCAGCAGCCAAGAACCGGGACTAGCGGCCTACGAGCAGTACTTC

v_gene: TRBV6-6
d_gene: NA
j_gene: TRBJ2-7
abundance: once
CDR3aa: CASSYEDSPYEQYF
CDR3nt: TGTGCCAGCAGTTACGAGGACAGCCCCTACGAGCAGTACTTC

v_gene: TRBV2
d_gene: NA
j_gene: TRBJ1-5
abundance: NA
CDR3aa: CASSIGTPNQPQHF
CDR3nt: TGTGCCAGCAGCATTGGGACACCAAATCAGCCCCAGCATTTT

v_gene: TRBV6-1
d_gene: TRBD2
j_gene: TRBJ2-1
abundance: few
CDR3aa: CASSRRESGGNEQFF
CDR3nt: TGTGCCAGCAGTCGGCGGGAGAGTGGAGGGAATGAGCAGTTCTTC

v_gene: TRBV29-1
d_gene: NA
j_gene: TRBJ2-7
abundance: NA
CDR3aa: CSVCSGEWYEQYF
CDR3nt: TGCAGCGTTTGTTCCGGGGAATGGTACGAGCAGTACTTC

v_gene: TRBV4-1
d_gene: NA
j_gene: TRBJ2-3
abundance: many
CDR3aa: CASSLSGQTLTDTQYF
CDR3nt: TGCGCCAGCAGCCTCTCCGGACAGACTCTCACAGATACGCAGTATTTT

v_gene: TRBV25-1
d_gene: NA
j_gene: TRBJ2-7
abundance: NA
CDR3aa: CASSAGGWDYEQYF
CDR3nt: TGTGCCAGCAGTGCCGGAGGATGGGACTACGAGCAGTACTTC

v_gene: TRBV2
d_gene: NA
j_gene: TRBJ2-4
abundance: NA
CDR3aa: CASTNQLVLAKNIQYF
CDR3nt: TGTGCCAGCACGAACCAATTGGTCTTGGCCAAAAACATTCAGTACTTC

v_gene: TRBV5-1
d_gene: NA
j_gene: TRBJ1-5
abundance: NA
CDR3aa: CASSLGDGYSNQPQHF
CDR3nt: TGCGCCAGCAGCTTGGGAGACGGTTATAGCAATCAGCCCCAGCATTTT

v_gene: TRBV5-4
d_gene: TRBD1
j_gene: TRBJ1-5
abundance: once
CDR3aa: CASSLGGGQSGQPQHF
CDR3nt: TGTGCCAGCAGCTTGGGAGGGGGACAGAGCGGGCAGCCCCAGCATTTT

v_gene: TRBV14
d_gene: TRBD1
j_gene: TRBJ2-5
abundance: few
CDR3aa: CASSQVTGVQVWETQYF
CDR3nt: TGTGCCAGCAGCCAAGTAACAGGGGTTCAGGTCTGGGAGACCCAGTACTTC

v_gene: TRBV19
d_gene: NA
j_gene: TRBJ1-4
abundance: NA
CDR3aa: CASRYATNEKLFF
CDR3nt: TGTGCCAGTAGGTATGCAACTAATGAAAAACTGTTTTTT